One and the same sample provided the 18 T cell receptor beta chains below, sequenced in a study of tumor-infiltrating lymphocytes in oesophageal squamous cell carcinoma. TCRdb called the PCR reads again in MiXCR, with one record for every CDR3 protein. The sample records 9,500 to 11,000 distinct CDR3 sequences, roughly three fifths being singletons. The source material was esophageal tumor tissue. Receptor source: a male donor with esophageal squamous cell carcinoma.

The chain carries TRBV6-1 and TRBJ2-1; D is perhaps TRBD1 (7 bases). V was cut by 5 bases and J by 2 bases, with 16 bases left in between. This CDR3 comprises 16 residues. The germline gives CDR1 MNHNS, CDR2 SASEGT. The CDR3 sequence is CASSPRGGGAYNEQFF. The CDR3 DNA reads as TGTGCCAGCAGTCCGCGAGGAGGGGGCGCCTACAATGAGCAGTTCTTC.

This clonotype is categorized as medium-sized. The rearrangement joins TRBV11-3 to TRBJ1-1; 7 bases map to TRBD1. The germline V gene encodes CDR1 SGHNT and CDR2 YENEEA. J gave up 3 bases and V 5 bases, and 6 bases lay outside the gene matches. CDR3 length equals 14 residues. CDR3 sequence (DNA): TGTGCCAGCAGCCCAAGGGACAGCTACACTGAAGCTTTCTTT. Its protein is CASSPRDSYTEAFF.

This clonotype turned up a few times. The chain carries TRBV3-1 and TRBJ1-4; D may be TRBD1 (5 bases). Germline V CDR1 and CDR2: LGHDT, YNNKEL (reference sequence). Trimming removed 3 bases from V and 3 bases from J, with 23 bases in between. CDR3 length equals 19 residues. The CDR3 protein is CASSHGGHLGVSPNEKLFF. The CDR3, as DNA: TGTGCCAGCAGCCATGGAGGACACCTGGGGGTTTCGCCTAATGAAAAACTGTTTTTT.

The chain employs TRBV11-1 and TRBJ2-2; no clear D. This CDR3 spans 12 amino acids. Germline CDR1 is SGHAT and CDR2 is FQDESV (reference sequence). Trimming took off 5 bases at V and 9 bases at J, with 10 bases between the two ends. The CDR3 bases are TGTGCCAGCAGCCGCCCCGGCCGGGAGCTGTTTTTT. Translation: CASSRPGRELFF.

V and J are TRBV5-3 and TRBJ2-5, with 9 bases identical to TRBD2. The J call could be wrong; TRBJ2-1 is a better fit for the DNA end. TRBV5-3 is flagged as an ORF with uncertain function. The CDR3 totals 15 residues. The chain's CDR3 is CASRGLLAGSTEQFF. As DNA, the CDR3 is TGTGCCAGCAGAGGGCTTCTAGCGGGAAGCACTGAGCAGTTCTTC.

The chain has TRBV7-3 and TRBJ2-1, with TRBD2 identical over 12 bases. The V gene's germline CDR1 is SGHTA and CDR2 FQGTGA. The ends lost 3 bases at V and 5 bases at J; junction bases unmatched: 8. The CDR3 contains 17 residues. CDR3: CASSFKSGLAGNNEQFF. CDR3 coding DNA: TGTGCCAGCAGCTTTAAATCCGGACTAGCGGGAAACAATGAGCAGTTCTTC.

In the case of this clonotype: Germline is not matched at one junction end, which may reflect a read error. The chain links TRBV7-6 to TRBJ2-2, with 9 bases lining up with TRBD2. The germline V gene encodes CDR1 SGHVS and CDR2 FNYEAQ. This CDR3 is 18 amino acids long. DNA for the CDR3: TGTGCTAGCAGCCAGAATCTAGGGACTAGCCTGAACACCGGGGAGCTGTTTTTT. Protein: CASSQNLGTSLNTGELFF.

This clonotype showed up just once. A read error may explain this, as a much larger clone is one base away. Given the absence of the conserved phenylalanine or tryptophan at the CDR3 end, a read error is likely. The DNA is omitted, as the CDR3 cannot be located on it reliably, and the CDR3 follows TCRdb's listing. The V gene is TRBV7-4, the J gene TRBJ2-5; the D segment call TRBD2 is taken from the table without a DNA check. Germline CDR1 is SGHVT and CDR2 is SQSDAQ. Termini included, the CDR3 measures 16 amino acids. The CDR3 loop is CASGTRLPTMSSTSAP.

This clonotype was observed at least ten times. A much larger clonotype is one base distant, so this may be a read error. The chain employs TRBV12-3 or TRBV12-4 and TRBJ2-1; 13 bases are shared with TRBD2. Losses at the gene ends were 3 bases for V and 10 bases for J; bases not matched to a gene: 6. CDR3 length: 15 residues. CDR3 amino acids: CASSFWTSGRLEQFF. CDR3 DNA: TGTGCCAGCAGTTTCTGGACTAGCGGGAGACTCGAGCAGTTCTTC.

This clonotype was counted many times. V is TRBV6-1 and J is TRBJ2-4; D remains unclear. Trimming cost V 6 bases and J 3 bases, with 21 bases left between them. Germline CDR1 is MNHNS and CDR2 is SASEGT. The CDR3 extends over 17 amino acids. CDR3 nucleotide sequence: TGTGCCAGCAGCCCCCTTAGACTGGGAACTGGCAAAAACATTCAGTACTTC. Encoded protein: CASSPLRLGTGKNIQYF.

With respect to this clonotype: Germline is not matched at one junction end, which may reflect a read error. The chain uses TRBV7-6 and TRBJ2-3; 8 positions match TRBD1. The length of the CDR3 is 16 residues. CDR1 SGHVS and CDR2 FNYEAQ come from the germline V gene. DNA of the CDR3: TGTGCTAGCAGCTTTTCGACAGGGGCTTACACCGGGGAGCTGTATTTT. It specifies CASSFSTGAYTGELYF.

V gene TRBV7-3 combines with J gene TRBJ2-7; 16 positions agree with TRBD2. The end of the DNA fits TRBJ2-1 better, so the J call may be wrong. Germline V gene sequence: CDR1 SGHTA, CDR2 FQGTGA. The length of the CDR3 is 20 residues. The DNA for the CDR3 is TGTGCCAGCAGTAGAAGGGGGGGACTAGCGGGGGGGAAATGGACGCATGAGCAGTTCTTC. Residues: CASSRRGGLAGGKWTHEQFF.

This chain links TRBV7-9 with TRBJ2-7; D perhaps matches TRBD1 (5 bases). The J call is doubtful: the DNA matches TRBJ1-2 better. This CDR3 region has 14 residues. Germline-derived CDR1 and CDR2 are SEHNR and FQNEAQ (reference sequence). CDR3 protein: CASSKTEARDGYTF. The CDR3 bases are TGTGCCAGCAGCAAGACAGAGGCCCGGGATGGCTACACCTTC.

This clonotype was recorded only once. The V and J genes are TRBV6-2 or TRBV6-3 and TRBJ2-5, with D hard to call. Deletions cut 6 bases from V and 6 bases from J, with 20 bases between. The CDR3 consists of 15 residues. Germline CDR1 is MNHEY and CDR2 is SVGEGT. CDR3 region: CASSRTVGKVQTQYF. DNA for the CDR3: TGTGCCAGCAGCAGAACGGTAGGGAAGGTACAGACCCAGTACTTC.

This chain connects TRBV28 to TRBJ2-7; possibly TRBD2 for D (6 bases). V lost 7 bases and J lost 0, with 19 bases in between. This CDR3 comprises 16 residues. Per the germline V gene, CDR1 is MDHEN and CDR2 is SYDVKM. DNA of the CDR3: TGTGCCAGCACGTCCTCCGGGACTCCTAACTCCTACGAGCAGTACTTC. Translating it yields CASTSSGTPNSYEQYF.

The chain couples TRBV27 to TRBJ1-5; no clear D gene. The germline CDR1 and CDR2 sequences are MNHEY and SMNVEV (reference sequence). The CDR3 is 18 residues long. The V and J ends lost 2 bases and 7 bases respectively, with 24 bases between them. As DNA, the CDR3 is TGTGCCAGCAGTTTACTACCGCATGCGGCAGGTGTTGTGCAGCCCCAGCATTTT. It yields the protein CASSLLPHAAGVVQPQHF.

The chain recombines TRBV11-2 with TRBJ1-1, with 10 nucleotides matching TRBD1. Germline V gene lookup returns CDR1 SGHAT and CDR2 FQNNGV. The CDR3 sequence is 14 residues long. Losses at the gene ends were 5 bases for V and 5 bases for J; bases not matched to a gene: 5. The CDR3 bases are TGTGCCAGCAGCGAGGACAGGGGGTATACTGAAGCTTTCTTT. It specifies CASSEDRGYTEAFF.

The CDR3 DNA follows: TGTGCCAGCAAAGGGCACAACACCGGGGAGCTGTTTTTT. Translated: CASKGHNTGELFF. V gene TRBV27 combines with J gene TRBJ2-2; no clear D. Per germline, CDR1 MNHEY and CDR2 SMNVEV (reference sequence). Trimming stripped 7 bases from V and 2 bases from J, with 8 bases between. The CDR3 is 13 residues long.